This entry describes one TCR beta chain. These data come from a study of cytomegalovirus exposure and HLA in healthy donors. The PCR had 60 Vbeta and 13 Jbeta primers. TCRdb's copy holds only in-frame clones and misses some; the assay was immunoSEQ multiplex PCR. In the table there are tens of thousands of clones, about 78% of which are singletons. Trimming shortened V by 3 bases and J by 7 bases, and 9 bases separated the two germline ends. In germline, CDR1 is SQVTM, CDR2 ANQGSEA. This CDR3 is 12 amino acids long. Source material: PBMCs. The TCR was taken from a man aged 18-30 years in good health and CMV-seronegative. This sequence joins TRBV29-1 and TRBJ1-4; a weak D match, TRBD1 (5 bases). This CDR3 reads CSVDGGGEKLFF. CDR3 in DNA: TGCAGCGTTGATGGGGGAGGTGAAAAACTGTTTTTT.